The 3 T cell receptor beta chains in this list originate from one sample, sequenced in a study of vaccination and CD4 T cells after COVID-19. Treatment in this sample: approximately 11-day PBMC culture with coronavirus spike peptide pools or control peptides (ViraFEST assay). Their recognized antigens are unknown. The Oncomine TCR Beta short-read assay sequenced DNA from cultured CD4+ T cells. TCRdb itself ran the PCR reads through MiXCR, one entry per CDR3 protein. This table holds roughly 11,000 distinct CDR3 sequences, under 85% found once. The sequenced sample was CD4+ T cells from blood, cultured in vitro. The receptors were sampled from a human donor who had recovered from COVID-19.

Regarding this clonotype: The junction and the germline gene differ at one end; a read error may be behind it. V is TRBV20-1 and J is TRBJ2-5; 9 bases map to TRBD1. This CDR3 spans 13 amino acids. Per the germline V gene, CDR1 is DFQATT and CDR2 is SNEGSKA (reference sequence). The CDR3 DNA reads TGCAGTGCTAGAAGGGACAGGGAAGAGACCCGGTACTTC. Protein: CSARRDREETRYF.

This clonotype has a single count. The chain recombines TRBV24-1 with TRBJ1-5, with D possibly TRBD1 on 6 matching bases. The CDR3 runs to 17 residues. From germline, CDR1 is KGHDR and CDR2 SFDVKD. Between the trimmed V and J ends, which lost 2 bases and 8 bases, there was a span of 21 bases. The CDR3: CATSDSGAGGVIKPQHF. The DNA for the CDR3 is TGTGCCACCAGTGATTCAGGGGCGGGAGGGGTGATAAAGCCCCAGCATTTT.

The CDR3 nucleotides are TGTGCCAGCAGCCAAGGACTAGTGGGGTACAATGAGCAGTTCTTC. It encodes CASSQGLVGYNEQFF. The J gene is TRBJ2-1, the V gene TRBV4-2; D possibly corresponds to TRBD2 (6 bases). The CDR3 is 15 residues long. V was pared by 1 base and J by 4 bases, with 11 bases between. Germline V gene data show CDR1 as LGHNA and CDR2 as YNFKEQ.